These 28 T cell receptor beta chains were sequenced from one sample in a study of blood T cell repertoires in COVID-19. Using immunoSEQ multiplex PCR, the repertoire was profiled, and TCRdb retains in-frame clones only, with some absent. This sample yields some 310,000 clones, of which roughly 91% are seen a single time; 1% belongs to the top ten. The sequencing sample was made of peripheral blood. These receptors were collected from a man aged 50 to 59 with active or convalescent COVID-19.

This chain links TRBV6-5 with TRBJ1-5; weak D call: TRBD1 (6 bases). Germline lookup yields CDR1 MNHEY and CDR2 SVGAGI. V was trimmed by 1 base and J by 4 bases, leaving 11 bases between them. This CDR3 region has 15 residues. CDR3 nucleotide sequence: TGTGCCAGCAGTTACTTACAGGGAGGGAATCAGCCCCAGCATTTT. This sequence encodes CASSYLQGGNQPQHF.

This chain joins TRBV28 and TRBJ1-5; D unclear. The V gene's germline CDR1 is MDHEN and CDR2 SYDVKM. Trimming pared 7 bases from V and 6 bases from J, leaving 13 bases between. The CDR3 runs to 13 residues. CDR3 sequence: CASTGNGGQPQHF. The CDR3 region has the DNA TGTGCCAGCACCGGGAATGGTGGTCAGCCCCAGCATTTT.

The chain joins TRBV7-3 to TRBJ2-5, with D possibly being TRBD1 (6 bases). The V end lost 2 bases, the J end lost 1 base, and 8 bases lay between the germline ends. This CDR3 has 14 residues. Germline V gene data show CDR1 as SGHTA and CDR2 as FQGTGA. The CDR3 nucleotides read TGTGCCAGCAGCTTACAAGGGGGCCAAGAGACCCAGTACTTC. It is translated as CASSLQGGQETQYF. Complete variable domain (other parts from reference TRBV7-3 and TRBJ2-5): GAGVSQTPSNKVTEKGKYVELRCDPISGHTALYWYRQSLGQGPEFLIYFQGTGAADDSGLPNDRFFAVRPEGSVSTLKIQRTERGDSAVYLCASSLQGGQETQYFGPGTRLLVL.

This sequence joins TRBV2 and TRBJ1-6, with TRBD1 identical over 7 bases. Losses at the gene ends were 6 bases for V and 10 bases for J; bases not matched to a gene: 9. CDR3 length: 14 amino acids. CDR1 and CDR2 from the germline V gene are SNHLY and FYNNEI. Here the CDR3 reads CASSSQGVGSPLHF. The CDR3 coding sequence is TGTGCCAGCAGCTCTCAGGGGGTTGGATCACCCCTCCACTTT.

The V gene is TRBV2, the J gene TRBJ1-4; 7 nucleotides agree with TRBD1. This CDR3 is 15 amino acids long. Per the germline V gene, CDR1 is SNHLY and CDR2 is FYNNEI. Trimming at V came to 5 bases and at J to 8 bases, leaving 11 bases not matched to a gene. The CDR3 nucleotides are TGTGCCAGCAGTAGGCCGGGGACAGTAGGGGAAAAACTGTTTTTT. Amino acid sequence: CASSRPGTVGEKLFF. Variable domain in full (rest from reference TRBV2 and TRBJ1-4): EPEVTQTPSHQVTQMGQEVILRCVPISNHLYFYWYRQILGQKVEFLVSFYNNEISEKSEIFDDQFSVERPDGSNFTLKIRSTKLEDSAMYFCASSRPGTVGEKLFFGSGTQLSVL.

This clone has only a few counts. The rearrangement links TRBV13 to TRBJ2-7; D not resolved. This CDR3 is built from 12 residues. Germline values: CDR1 PRHDT, CDR2 FYEKMQ (reference sequence). With 5 bases removed from V and 5 bases from J, the gap between germline ends came to 10 bases. CDR3 DNA: TGTGCCAGCAGCACCCGGAGCCACGAGCAGTACTTC. The encoded protein is CASSTRSHEQYF.

This clone was seen a handful of times. The V call is TRBV2, the J call TRBJ1-2; TRBD1 matches 10 bases. The CDR3 sequence is 15 residues long. The germline V gene encodes CDR1 SNHLY and CDR2 FYNNEI. The ends lost 7 bases at V and 7 bases at J; junction bases unmatched: 12. CDR3 region: CASKLQTGTGVGYTF. DNA of the CDR3: TGTGCCAGCAAACTACAGACTGGGACAGGGGTTGGCTACACCTTC.

Worth noting for this clone: This same CDR3 is encoded by further DNA sequences in the sample. The chain recombines TRBV5-1 with TRBJ1-2, with D perhaps TRBD1 (6 bases). CDR1 and CDR2 from the germline V gene are SGHRS and YFSETQ. The CDR3 has 13 amino acids. V lost 1 base and J lost 6, with 10 bases in between. The CDR3 coding sequence is TGCGCCAGCAGCTTGACGGGGGGCGATGGCTACACCTTC. Translation gives CASSLTGGDGYTF.

The chain employs TRBV27 and TRBJ1-2; 9 nucleotides agree with TRBD1. Germline values: CDR1 MNHEY, CDR2 SMNVEV (reference sequence). V lost 3 bases to trimming and J lost 3 bases; unmatched junction nucleotides: 5. This CDR3 comprises 15 residues. CDR3 in DNA: TGTGCCAGCAGTTTTAACAGGGGGCCATACTATGGCTACACCTTC. Protein sequence: CASSFNRGPYYGYTF.

The gene calls are TRBV6-2 or TRBV6-3 and TRBJ2-7; 8 bases align to TRBD2. Germline V CDR1 and CDR2: MNHEY, SVGEGT. V lost 4 bases, J lost 5 bases, and 4 bases stayed unmatched. This CDR3 spans 13 amino acids. The CDR3 protein is CASSLLAGNEQYF. CDR3 sequence (DNA): TGTGCCAGCAGTTTATTAGCGGGAAACGAGCAGTACTTC.

This rearrangement joins TRBV28 to TRBJ1-5; 11 bases are a match to TRBD1. This CDR3 region has 14 residues. Trimming removed 9 bases from V and 6 bases from J; junction bases left unmatched: 7. The germline gives CDR1 MDHEN, CDR2 SYDVKM. CDR3 sequence (DNA): TGTGCCAGTTACCGGGACAGGGGGTCTCAGCCCCAGCATTTT. It yields the protein CASYRDRGSQPQHF.

This clone was counted only a few times. V usage is TRBV19 and J usage is TRBJ1-5; tentatively, D is TRBD1 (5 bases). The V gene's germline CDR1 is LNHDA and CDR2 SQIVND (reference sequence). This CDR3 is 16 amino acids long. V was shortened by 3 bases and J by 0 bases, with 12 bases between the two germline ends. The CDR3 nucleotides read TGTGCCAGTAGTATCGAGGCGGGGGATAGCAATCAGCCCCAGCATTTT. It codes for CASSIEAGDSNQPQHF.

This clone was detected only once. This chain joins TRBV25-1 and TRBJ2-1, with TRBD1 matching over 7 bases. Germline V gives CDR1 MGHDK, CDR2 SYGVNS. The CDR3 is 14 amino acids. The V and J ends lost 7 bases and 10 bases, in that order; junction bases with no gene match: 13. CDR3 in amino acids: CASTDSVRRGEQFF. The CDR3 bases are TGTGCCAGCACCGATTCCGTCCGCAGGGGGGAGCAGTTCTTC.

V and J are TRBV19 and TRBJ1-4, with a tentative D call TRBD1 (6 bases). The germline CDR1 and CDR2 sequences are LNHDA and SQIVND (reference sequence). V lost 7 bases, J lost 4 bases, and 25 bases lay in between. CDR3 length equals 18 residues. The CDR3 sequence: CASNTPRGSSALNEKLFF. CDR3 DNA: TGTGCCAGTAACACCCCCAGGGGCAGCAGCGCCCTTAATGAAAAACTGTTTTTT. The whole variable domain, remainder taken from reference TRBV19 and TRBJ1-4, is DGGITQSPKYLFRKEGQNVTLSCEQNLNHDAMYWYRQDPGQGLRLIYYSQIVNDFQKGDIAEGYSVSREKKESFPLTVTSAQKNPTAFYLCASNTPRGSSALNEKLFFGSGTQLSVL.

The J gene is TRBJ2-7, the V gene TRBV5-1, with 9 bases fitting TRBD1. The ends lost 3 bases at V and 4 bases at J; junction bases unmatched: 8. The CDR3 loop spans 15 amino acids. Germline V gives CDR1 SGHRS, CDR2 YFSETQ. The CDR3 coding sequence is TGCGCCAGCAGCTCACAGGGGGCTGGGGCGTACGAGCAGTACTTC. Translating it yields CASSSQGAGAYEQYF.

This clone turned up a few times. The chain is built from TRBV6-5 and TRBJ2-7; 9 nucleotides align to TRBD1. The V gene end was trimmed by 8 bases and the J gene end by 5 bases; junction bases not matched to a gene: 10. Germline V lookup: CDR1 MNHEY, CDR2 SVGAGI. The CDR3 covers 14 residues. The CDR3 DNA is TGTGCCAGCCTAGGGGGACAGGGTAGAGACGAGCAGTACTTC. Translation: CASLGGQGRDEQYF.

This sequence joins TRBV2 and TRBJ1-2; a possible D gene is TRBD1 (5 bases). The ends were cut back, 6 bases at V and 7 bases at J, with 18 bases in the middle. Germline CDR1 reads SNHLY; CDR2 reads FYNNEI. The CDR3 length is 14 residues. The DNA of the CDR3 is TGTGCCAGCAGACCGTCCCGGGGGGGGAGTGGCTACACCTTC. This translates into CASRPSRGGSGYTF.

This clone is a singleton in its sample. The gene calls are TRBV5-1 and TRBJ2-1; 7 bases align to TRBD1. V dropped 3 bases and J dropped 10; count of bases not matched to a gene: 13. CDR1 and CDR2 from the germline V gene are SGHRS and YFSETQ. The CDR3 totals 15 residues. CDR3 sequence: CASSSAGTEAREQFF. Here the CDR3 DNA reads TGCGCCAGCAGCTCAGCCGGGACAGAGGCCCGGGAGCAGTTCTTC.

V usage is TRBV28 and J usage is TRBJ2-5; D perhaps matches TRBD1 (7 bases). Germline V lookup: CDR1 MDHEN, CDR2 SYDVKM. Trimming shortened V by 6 bases and J by 5 bases, and 16 bases separated the two germline ends. The CDR3 runs to 14 residues. The CDR3 nucleotides read TGTGCCAGCAGACACCAGGGGGGCGTCGAGACCCAGTACTTC. Amino acids: CASRHQGGVETQYF.

The genes are TRBV24-1 and TRBJ2-7, with D unresolved. This CDR3 has 13 residues. With 3 bases removed from V and 5 bases from J, the gap between germline ends came to 10 bases. From germline, CDR1 is KGHDR and CDR2 SFDVKD. The CDR3 DNA sequence: TGTGCCACCAGTGATCTGAGGTCTGACGAGCAGTACTTC. Translated: CATSDLRSDEQYF.

The chain is built from TRBV6-6 and TRBJ1-5; 7 bases fit TRBD1. From germline, CDR1 is MNHNY and CDR2 SVGAGI (reference sequence). The CDR3 extends over 16 amino acids. The V gene end was trimmed by 2 bases and the J gene end by 4 bases; junction bases not matched to a gene: 8. The CDR3 nucleotides are TGTGCCAGCAGTTACGGTACAGGGGTGATAAATCAGCCCCAGCATTTT. Its protein product is CASSYGTGVINQPQHF.

The chain is built from TRBV18 and TRBJ1-4; D gene ambiguous. The CDR3 is 15 residues long. CDR1 and CDR2 (germline): KGHSH, LQKENI. Trimming pared 3 bases from V and 5 bases from J, leaving 13 bases between. The CDR3 here is CASSPRGTENEKLFF. The CDR3 nucleotides are TGTGCCAGCTCACCCCGGGGAACGGAGAATGAAAAACTGTTTTTT. The variable domain in full, completed from reference TRBV18 and TRBJ1-4, reads NAGVMQNPRHLVRRRGQEARLRCSPMKGHSHVYWYRQLPEEGLKFMVYLQKENIIDESGMPKERFSAEFPKEGPSILRIQQVVRGDSAAYFCASSPRGTENEKLFFGSGTQLSVL.

In DNA, the CDR3 is TGTGCCAGCTCACCATCGGTAGCGGGATCTTCGGAGCAGTACTTC. Translating gives CASSPSVAGSSEQYF. J is TRBJ2-7 and V is TRBV18; TRBD2 matches 8 bases. The CDR3 length is 15 residues. The germline V gene has CDR1 KGHSH and CDR2 LQKENI. V shed 2 bases and J 7 bases; nucleotides not matched to a gene: 10.

This chain joins TRBV28 and TRBJ1-6, with D perhaps matching TRBD1 (5 bases). Germline CDR1 reads MDHEN; CDR2 reads SYDVKM. This CDR3 is built from 14 residues. V was pared by 2 bases and J by 9 bases, with 11 bases between. CDR3 amino acids: CASSLGAWPSPLHF. The CDR3 DNA sequence: TGTGCCAGCAGTTTAGGGGCCTGGCCTTCACCCCTCCACTTT.

The chain uses TRBV7-9 and TRBJ2-7, with 7 bases lining up with TRBD1. V trimming: 4 bases; J trimming: 3 bases; junction bases outside the gene matches: 6. This CDR3 comprises 14 residues. The germline gives CDR1 SEHNR, CDR2 FQNEAQ (reference sequence). CDR3 sequence: CASSSQGVNYEQYF. The CDR3, as DNA: TGTGCCAGCAGCTCCCAGGGGGTAAACTACGAGCAGTACTTC.

The rearrangement links TRBV5-1 to TRBJ2-3, with 10 bases lining up with TRBD2. This CDR3 comprises 15 residues. Germline V lookup: CDR1 SGHRS, CDR2 YFSETQ. V dropped 3 bases and J dropped 2; count of bases not matched to a gene: 3. CDR3 nucleotide sequence: TGCGCCAGCAGCTACCTAGCGGGGGTCACAGATACGCAGTATTTT. It specifies CASSYLAGVTDTQYF.

The gene calls are TRBV19 and TRBJ1-3; D is unclear. CDR3 length: 17 amino acids. V was trimmed by 5 bases and J by 7 bases, leaving 24 bases between them. Germline V lookup: CDR1 LNHDA, CDR2 SQIVND (reference sequence). The CDR3 bases are TGTGCCAGTAGTCACTCATCCCGCGGGGATAGAAGGAACACCATATATTTT. It specifies CASSHSSRGDRRNTIYF.

The chain uses TRBV5-1 and TRBJ2-1, with 11 bases matching TRBD1. Germline values: CDR1 SGHRS, CDR2 YFSETQ. This CDR3 has 14 residues. J lost 12 bases, V lost 3 bases, and 8 bases had no gene match. In DNA, the CDR3 is TGCGCCAGCAGCTCCGGGACAGGGGGTATCGCGCAGTTCTTC. Its translation: CASSSGTGGIAQFF.